One sample yielded the 15 T cell receptor beta chains listed below, sequenced in a study of T cell responses to AZD1222 COVID-19 vaccine. Libraries were prepared by immunoSEQ multiplex PCR; TCRdb keeps only in-frame clonotypes and omits some of them. The data show about 150,000 clones, with around 90% seen just once and approximately 20% held by the top ten. This specimen was peripheral blood, taken on day 0 of AZD1222 vaccination. The receptors were gathered from an adult in good health.

The chain employs TRBV6-2 or TRBV6-3 and TRBJ2-1; no clear D. Germline loops: CDR1 MNHEY, CDR2 SVGEGT. Trimming took 2 bases from V and 7 from J, leaving 9 bases between them. The CDR3 sequence is 13 residues long. CDR3 protein: CASSYVPRNEQFF. In nucleotides, the CDR3 is TGTGCCAGCAGTTACGTCCCTCGAAATGAGCAGTTCTTC.

A few counts support this clone. The genes are TRBV18 and TRBJ1-3, with TRBD1 identical over 7 bases. The CDR3 consists of 15 residues. Germline loops: CDR1 KGHSH, CDR2 LQKENI. J gave up 2 bases and V 4 bases, and 5 bases lay outside the gene matches. In DNA form, the CDR3 reads TGTGCCAGCTCACTCGACAGGGTTCCTGGAAACACCATATATTTT. Its protein product is CASSLDRVPGNTIYF.

The chain combines TRBV7-9 with TRBJ1-6; no clear D gene. The V end lost 0 bases, the J end lost 7 bases, and 4 bases lay between the germline ends. This CDR3 spans 13 amino acids. Germline V CDR1 and CDR2: SEHNR, FQNEAQ (reference sequence). In DNA, the CDR3 is TGTGCCAGCAGCTTAGCGGGCAATTCACCCCTCCACTTT. It codes for CASSLAGNSPLHF.

The chain links TRBV7-9 to TRBJ1-1, with D maybe TRBD1 (6 bases). The ends were cut back, 5 bases at V and 7 bases at J, with 14 bases in the middle. There are 13 residues in the CDR3. CDR1 is SEHNR, CDR2 FQNEAQ, per germline (reference sequence). CDR3: CASSSRDTIEAFF. CDR3 coding DNA: TGTGCCAGCAGCAGCCGGGACACAATTGAAGCTTTCTTT.

CDR3 protein: CASSQSLFRDRDDQPQHF. DNA for the CDR3: TGTGCCAGCAGCCAATCACTCTTCCGGGACAGGGACGATCAGCCCCAGCATTTT. The genes are TRBV16 and TRBJ1-5; 9 bases map to TRBD1. V shed 0 bases, J shed 5 bases, and the junction held 11 bases outside the gene matches. Germline lookup yields CDR1 KGHSY and CDR2 FQNENV. The CDR3 covers 18 residues.

The chain links TRBV5-6 to TRBJ2-7; unclear D gene. V dropped 0 bases and J dropped 3 bases, with 7 bases sitting between them. This CDR3 contains 13 residues. Per the germline V gene, CDR1 is SGHDT and CDR2 is YYEEEE. CDR3 protein: CASSLAPGYEQYF. Here the CDR3 DNA reads TGTGCCAGCAGCTTGGCCCCGGGCTACGAGCAGTACTTC.

This rearrangement joins TRBV5-1 to TRBJ1-1, with TRBD1 as a possible D gene (5 bases). This CDR3 is built from 15 residues. Germline V gene sequence: CDR1 SGHRS, CDR2 YFSETQ. V was clipped by 3 bases and J by 1 base, with 13 bases between them. The CDR3 nucleotides are TGCGCCAGCAGCTGGGTGGCGGGGCCGAACACTGAAGCTTTCTTT. Its translation is CASSWVAGPNTEAFF.

The chain is built from TRBV4-1 and TRBJ1-6; no definite D call. The CDR3 contains 17 residues. Trimming took 0 bases from V and 10 from J, leaving 19 bases between them. Germline loops: CDR1 MGHRA, CDR2 YSYEKL. CDR3 nucleotides: TGCGCCAGCAGCCAAGAGCCCCGAGACCCCGCCTGGTCACCCCTCCACTTT. As protein: CASSQEPRDPAWSPLHF.

V usage is TRBV9 and J usage is TRBJ2-1; D call uncertain. V was clipped by 3 bases and J by 0 bases, with 7 bases between them. Per the germline V gene, CDR1 is SGDLS and CDR2 is YYNGEE. The CDR3 spans 14 residues. The CDR3 spells CASSAWSSYNEQFF. CDR3 nucleotide sequence: TGTGCCAGCAGCGCCTGGAGCTCCTACAATGAGCAGTTCTTC.

The chain is built from TRBV2 and TRBJ2-7, with 9 positions matching TRBD1. Germline CDR1 reads SNHLY; CDR2 reads FYNNEI. With 7 bases clipped from V and 4 bases from J, the junction kept 8 bases outside the gene matches. The CDR3 loop spans 14 amino acids. The CDR3 here is CASNYRGPGYEQYF. CDR3 nucleotide sequence: TGTGCCAGCAATTACAGGGGGCCGGGGTACGAGCAGTACTTC.

V and J are TRBV9 and TRBJ2-7, with 8 positions matching TRBD2. Losses at the gene ends were 4 bases for V and 4 bases for J; bases not matched to a gene: 7. Germline lookup yields CDR1 SGDLS and CDR2 YYNGEE. CDR3 size: 14 residues. The CDR3 is CASSFSGSRYEQYF. The CDR3 region has the DNA TGTGCCAGCAGCTTCAGCGGGAGTCGGTACGAGCAGTACTTC.

V usage is TRBV2 and J usage is TRBJ2-1; 11 nucleotides agree with TRBD2. The J segment lost 7 bases and the V segment lost 4 bases, leaving 6 bases of the junction unmatched. Germline assignment: CDR1 SNHLY and CDR2 FYNNEI. CDR3 length: 15 amino acids. The chain's CDR3 is CASSVTSGAGNEQFF. DNA for the CDR3: TGTGCCAGCAGTGTGACTAGCGGGGCTGGGAATGAGCAGTTCTTC.

This chain joins TRBV7-2 and TRBJ1-2; a possible D gene is TRBD1 (6 bases). Trimming removed 1 base at V and 7 bases at J, with 19 bases between. The CDR3 is 16 residues long. CDR1 and CDR2 (germline): SGHTA, FQGNSA. CDR3 in amino acids: CASSLGPGEPIVGYTF. The CDR3 bases are TGTGCCAGCAGCTTAGGGCCAGGGGAGCCTATCGTTGGCTACACCTTC.

This clone was observed many times. The chain combines TRBV6-5 with TRBJ1-2; a weak D match, TRBD1 (6 bases). This CDR3 is 14 amino acids long. The germline V and J ends were trimmed by 9 bases and 7 bases, with 21 bases remaining between them. Germline V gives CDR1 MNHEY, CDR2 SVGAGI. The CDR3 coding sequence is TGTGCCAGTTTGGGGGACTCCCTAGGGGGTGGCTACACCTTC. Translation gives CASLGDSLGGGYTF.

This clone was seen a few times. The chain carries TRBV4-1 and TRBJ1-4; the D is unclear. V lost 4 bases to trimming and J lost 7 bases, with 4 bases between them. CDR1 MGHRA and CDR2 YSYEKL come from the germline V gene. CDR3 length equals 11 residues. The CDR3 DNA reads as TGCGCCAGCAGCCTTGCTGAAAAACTGTTTTTT. It encodes CASSLAEKLFF.